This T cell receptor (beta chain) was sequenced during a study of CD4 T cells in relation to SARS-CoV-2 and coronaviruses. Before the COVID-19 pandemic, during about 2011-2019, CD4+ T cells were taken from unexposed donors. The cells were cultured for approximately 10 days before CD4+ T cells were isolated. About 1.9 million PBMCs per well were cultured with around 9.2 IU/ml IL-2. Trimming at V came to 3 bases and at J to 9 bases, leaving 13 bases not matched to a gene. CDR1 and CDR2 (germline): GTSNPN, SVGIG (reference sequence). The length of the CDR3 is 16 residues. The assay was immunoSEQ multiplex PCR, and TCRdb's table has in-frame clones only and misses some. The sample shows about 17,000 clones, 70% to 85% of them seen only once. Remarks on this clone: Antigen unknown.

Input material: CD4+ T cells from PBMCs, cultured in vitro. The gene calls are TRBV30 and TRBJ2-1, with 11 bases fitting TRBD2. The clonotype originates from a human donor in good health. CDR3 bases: TGTGCCTGGAGGCCGATTTCGACTAGCGGGACGGGTGAGCAGTTCTTC. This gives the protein CAWRPISTSGTGEQFF. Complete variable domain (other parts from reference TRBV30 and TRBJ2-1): SQTIHQWPATLVQPVGSPLSLECTVEGTSNPNLYWYRQAAGRGLQLLFYSVGIGQISSEVPQNLSASRPQDRQFILSSKKLLLSDSGFYLCAWRPISTSGTGEQFFGPGTRLTVL.